The 15 T cell receptor beta chains reported below all come from one sample, sequenced in a study of T cell responses to AZD1222 COVID-19 vaccine. Some clones are missing from TCRdb's copy, which holds only in-frame ones; the method was immunoSEQ multiplex PCR. The sample carries some 200,000 clones, 88% recorded once. The sample was peripheral blood, taken 28 days after the second AZD1222 dose. Receptors originate from an adult who received the AZD1222 COVID-19 vaccine.

This clone was detected once. The chain combines TRBV21-1 with TRBJ2-7; whether TRBD1, the table's D call, matches the DNA was not checked. TRBV21-1 is reported as a pseudogene. The CDR3 consists of 14 residues. CDR3 amino acids: CASRKRTATYEQYF. For the CDR3, the DNA is TGTGCCAGCAGGAAACGGACAGCGACCTACGAGCAGTACTTC.

CDR3 in DNA: TGTGCCAGCAGTTTGGTGACTAGCGCGCTTTACGAGCAGTACTTC. Residues: CASSLVTSALYEQYF. The chain combines TRBV28 with TRBJ2-7; 8 bases line up with TRBD2. The CDR3 contains 15 residues. V lost 3 bases to trimming and J lost 4 bases; unmatched junction nucleotides: 8. Germline CDR1 MDHEN, CDR2 SYDVKM.

The V gene is TRBV10-3, the J gene TRBJ2-7, with 14 bases lining up with TRBD2. Unmatched junction bases numbered 4, after V lost 7 bases and J lost 5 bases. Looked up from germline, CDR1 is ENHRY and CDR2 is SYGVKD. This CDR3 comprises 14 residues. The CDR3 loop is CAITPGLAGDEQYF. In DNA form, the CDR3 reads TGTGCCATCACTCCGGGACTAGCGGGAGACGAGCAGTACTTC.

The V gene is TRBV30, the J gene TRBJ1-1; tentatively, D is TRBD1 (5 bases). V was trimmed by 2 bases and J by 4 bases, leaving 11 bases between them. Germline lookup yields CDR1 GTSNPN and CDR2 SVGIG (reference sequence). The CDR3 is 13 residues long. CDR3 protein: CAWSRRDATEAFF. The CDR3 bases are TGTGCCTGGAGTAGGAGGGACGCCACTGAAGCTTTCTTT.

The gene calls are TRBV9 and TRBJ2-5, with 7 nucleotides matching TRBD1. The CDR3 length is 15 residues. J was trimmed by 0 bases and V by 4 bases; bases with no gene match: 6. Germline CDR1 is SGDLS and CDR2 is YYNGEE. The CDR3 protein is CASSPGQSYQETQYF. CDR3 coding DNA: TGTGCCAGCAGCCCGGGACAGTCGTACCAAGAGACCCAGTACTTC.

The chain links TRBV4-1 to TRBJ2-7; D gene ambiguous. The germline CDR1 and CDR2 sequences are MGHRA and YSYEKL. CDR3 length: 15 amino acids. The V end lost 2 bases, the J end lost 2 bases, and 13 bases lay between the germline ends. The CDR3 DNA is TGCGCCAGCAGCCAACAGATAAGCGACACCTACGAGCAGTACTTC. Residues: CASSQQISDTYEQYF.

The rearrangement links TRBV6-5 to TRBJ1-1; no definite D call. Germline V gene data show CDR1 as MNHEY and CDR2 as SVGAGI. V lost 7 bases and J lost 1, with 4 bases in between. The CDR3 consists of 11 residues. CDR3 in amino acids: CASTWNTEAFF. The CDR3 DNA reads TGTGCCAGCACCTGGAACACTGAAGCTTTCTTT.

The rearrangement joins TRBV7-9 to TRBJ2-7; D tentatively fits TRBD1 or TRBD2 (5 bases each). Germline CDR1 reads SEHNR; CDR2 reads FQNEAQ (reference sequence). The CDR3 extends over 14 amino acids. Trimming removed 5 bases from V and 5 bases from J, with 16 bases in between. The CDR3 DNA follows: TGTGCCAGCAGCCCTTGGACCGGGACCGACGAGCAGTACTTC. This translates into CASSPWTGTDEQYF.

This clone has just one count. The DNA of the CDR3 is TGTGCCATCCGGGCGGACAGGGGGCTGGGGAATGAGCAGTTCTTC. The encoded protein is CAIRADRGLGNEQFF. The chain links TRBV10-3 to TRBJ2-1, with TRBD1 identical over 11 bases. CDR1 ENHRY and CDR2 SYGVKD come from the germline V gene. The CDR3 consists of 15 residues. With 8 bases clipped from V and 7 bases from J, the junction kept 10 bases outside the gene matches.

The chain is built from TRBV7-2 and TRBJ2-6; D unclear. Germline lookup yields CDR1 SGHTA and CDR2 FQGNSA. The CDR3 covers 13 residues. Deletions cut 2 bases from V and 10 bases from J, with 9 bases between. CDR3 sequence: CASSLRSPNVLTF. CDR3 coding DNA: TGTGCCAGCAGCTTAAGGTCCCCAAACGTCCTGACTTTC.

The chain recombines TRBV9 with TRBJ2-3, with D uncertain. CDR1 is SGDLS and CDR2 is YYNGEE in the germline V gene. This CDR3 comprises 15 residues. Between the trimmed V and J ends, which lost 2 bases and 0 bases, there was a span of 10 bases. The CDR3 region is CASSVMAASTDTQYF. The CDR3 DNA reads TGTGCCAGCAGCGTGATGGCGGCTAGCACAGATACGCAGTATTTT.

This clone was detected only a few times. The V call is TRBV28, the J call TRBJ2-7; possibly TRBD1 for D (5 bases). Germline V lookup: CDR1 MDHEN, CDR2 SYDVKM. The CDR3 totals 13 residues. V lost 5 bases, J lost 7 bases, and 15 bases lay in between. CDR3 DNA: TGTGCCAGCAGTCAACGAGTGGGGCTGGAGCAGTACTTC. Its translation is CASSQRVGLEQYF.

V and J are TRBV23-1 and TRBJ2-7; D perhaps matches TRBD1 (6 bases). TRBV23-1 is identified as an open reading frame with a role that is uncertain. Between the trimmed V and J ends, which lost 4 bases and 0 bases, there was a span of 10 bases. The CDR3 consists of 14 residues. DNA for the CDR3: TGCGCCAGCAGTCCCCGGGACACCTCCTACGAGCAGTACTTC. Amino acids: CASSPRDTSYEQYF.

The CDR3 loop is CATSDLQDGAYEQYF. The DNA for the CDR3 is TGTGCCACCAGTGATCTTCAGGACGGAGCCTACGAGCAGTACTTC. The chain recombines TRBV24-1 with TRBJ2-7; D unresolved. In germline, CDR1 is KGHDR, CDR2 SFDVKD. This CDR3 has 15 residues. V lost 3 bases and J lost 2, with 13 bases in between.

This sequence joins TRBV19 and TRBJ1-5, with D uncertain. The V and J ends lost 4 bases and 1 base respectively, with 11 bases between them. The CDR3 contains 15 residues. The V gene's germline CDR1 is LNHDA and CDR2 SQIVND (reference sequence). This CDR3 is CASSKSGRSNQPQHF. The CDR3 DNA is TGTGCCAGTAGTAAATCTGGGAGAAGCAATCAGCCCCAGCATTTT.